The 2 T cell receptor beta chains presented below share a single source sample, sequenced in a study of cytomegalovirus exposure and HLA in healthy donors. 13 Jbeta primers and 60 Vbeta primers were used for the PCR. Sequencing used immunoSEQ multiplex PCR; TCRdb keeps in-frame clones, though not all of them. Of about 130,000 clones listed, roughly four fifths are singletons. Sequencing was done on a sample of PBMCs. These receptors all stem from a young man in good health and CMV-seronegative.

V and J are TRBV11-2 and TRBJ2-2; the D gene is possibly TRBD2 (5 bases). The length of the CDR3 is 16 residues. V dropped 3 bases and J dropped 1 base, with 12 bases sitting between them. CDR1 and CDR2 from the germline V gene are SGHAT and FQNNGV. The CDR3 DNA is TGTGCCAGCAGCTTGCGAGCGGACTTGAACACCGGGGAGCTGTTTTTT. Amino acid sequence: CASSLRADLNTGELFF.

This chain joins TRBV27 and TRBJ1-5, with TRBD1 identical over 8 bases. With V trimmed by 3 bases and J by 4 bases, 5 bases remained unmatched. CDR1 and CDR2 from the germline V gene are MNHEY and SMNVEV (reference sequence). The CDR3 has 15 residues. CDR3 residues: CASSFGWTGNQPQHF. As DNA, the CDR3 is TGTGCCAGCAGTTTTGGATGGACAGGGAATCAGCCCCAGCATTTT.